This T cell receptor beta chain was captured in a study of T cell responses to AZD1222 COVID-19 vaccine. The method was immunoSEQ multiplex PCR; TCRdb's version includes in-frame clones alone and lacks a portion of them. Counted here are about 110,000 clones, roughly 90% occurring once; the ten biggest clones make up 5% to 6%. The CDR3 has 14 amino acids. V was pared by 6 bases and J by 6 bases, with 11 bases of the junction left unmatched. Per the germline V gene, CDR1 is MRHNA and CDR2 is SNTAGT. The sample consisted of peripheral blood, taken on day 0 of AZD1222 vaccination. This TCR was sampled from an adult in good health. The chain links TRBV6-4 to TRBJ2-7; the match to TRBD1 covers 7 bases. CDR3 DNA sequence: TGTGCCAGCAGCGATAGGGACAGACCACGCGAGCAGTACTTC. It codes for CASSDRDRPREQYF.